This TCR beta chain was documented in a study of control samples from healthy donors and cancer patients. Germline V gene data show CDR1 as SGHDT and CDR2 as YYEEEE. The CDR3 length is 16 residues. The ends were cut back, 2 bases at V and 6 bases at J, with 21 bases in the middle. TCRdb's table, derived via immunoSEQ multiplex PCR, lists solely in-frame clones and lacks some. Seen here are about 160,000 clones, roughly 93% observed once, and the top ten hold under 7%. The chain is built from TRBV5-6 and TRBJ2-7, with D possibly being TRBD1 (5 bases). Sequencing was done on a sample of blood. This TCR was recovered from a man in his late teens or twenties in good health. CDR3 in DNA: TGTGCCAGCAGCTTTATTGCGAGTCAGTGGGGCCCCGAGCAGTACTTC. Its protein product is CASSFIASQWGPEQYF.